This entry lists 16 T cell receptor beta chains sequenced from one sample in a study of T cells after posttransplantation cyclophosphamide. Libraries were prepared by immunoSEQ multiplex PCR; TCRdb keeps only in-frame clonotypes and omits some of them. The sample shows some 46,000 clones, none of them appearing just once. Sequencing was performed on PBMCs. These receptors were obtained from a man between 35 and 55 years old in good health, CMV-negative, and a related stem cell transplant donor.

This clone was observed at least ten times. The J gene is TRBJ1-5, the V gene TRBV18; no clear D gene. This CDR3 is 13 amino acids long. Germline CDR1 reads KGHSH; CDR2 reads LQKENI. Trimming cost V 6 bases and J 0 bases, with 6 bases left between them. CDR3 sequence reads: CASSPSSNQPQHF. CDR3 bases: TGTGCCAGCTCCCCGAGTAGCAATCAGCCCCAGCATTTT. The full variable domain, with the rest looked up from reference TRBV18 and TRBJ1-5, is NAGVMQNPRHLVRRRGQEARLRCSPMKGHSHVYWYRQLPEEGLKFMVYLQKENIIDESGMPKERFSAEFPKEGPSILRIQQVVRGDSAAYFCASSPSSNQPQHFGDGTRLSIL.

This clone was seen many times. The chain is built from TRBV5-1 and TRBJ1-4, with TRBD1 as a possible D gene (5 bases). V lost 5 bases and J lost 0, with 11 bases in between. This CDR3 spans 15 amino acids. Germline V gene data show CDR1 as SGHRS and CDR2 as YFSETQ. The CDR3 protein is CASSVGPTTNEKLFF. CDR3 bases: TGCGCCAGCAGTGTGGGGCCAACAACTAATGAAAAACTGTTTTTT. The full variable domain, completed using reference TRBV5-1 and TRBJ1-4, is KAGVTQTPRYLIKTRGQQVTLSCSPISGHRSVSWYQQTPGQGLQFLFEYFSETQRNKGNFPGRFSGRQFSNSRSEMNVSTLELGDSALYLCASSVGPTTNEKLFFGSGTQLSVL.

This clone occurred many times. This chain connects TRBV7-9 to TRBJ2-7; 11 bases fit TRBD1. The V gene's germline CDR1 is SEHNR and CDR2 FQNEAQ (reference sequence). The CDR3 totals 17 residues. The ends lost 0 bases at V and 0 bases at J; junction bases unmatched: 4. The CDR3 is CASSLALGQGASYEQYV. In DNA form, the CDR3 reads TGTGCCAGCAGCTTAGCGCTAGGACAGGGGGCCTCCTACGAGCAGTACGTC.

A few counts support this clone. In DNA, the CDR3 is TGTGCCAGCAGCTTAGACAGGGCCCTAAATCAGCCCCAGCATTTT. Its protein product is CASSLDRALNQPQHF. The chain links TRBV7-2 to TRBJ1-5; possible D gene TRBD1, 6 bases. The V and J ends lost 1 base and 4 bases respectively, with 11 bases between them. CDR1 SGHTA and CDR2 FQGNSA come from the germline V gene. CDR3 size: 15 residues.

The table lists this clone with many counts. The chain combines TRBV10-2 with TRBJ2-5; weak D call: TRBD1 (5 bases). V lost 2 bases, J lost 10 bases, and 8 bases lay in between. This CDR3 region has 11 residues. From germline, CDR1 is WSHSY and CDR2 SAAADI. The CDR3 sequence is CASSERQLQYF. The CDR3 DNA is TGCGCCAGCAGTGAGCGACAGCTCCAGTACTTC.

This clone was observed at least ten times. This chain links TRBV6-6 with TRBJ1-5; TRBD1 agrees at 7 bases. The CDR3 length is 15 residues. V lost 2 bases and J lost 1; bases outside the gene matches: 2. Germline V gene lookup returns CDR1 MNHNY and CDR2 SVGAGI (reference sequence). Written as DNA, the CDR3 is TGTGCCAGCAGTTACAGGGGGCGCAGCAATCAGCCCCAGCATTTT. This translates into CASSYRGRSNQPQHF.

The table lists this clone with many counts. The chain employs TRBV5-5 and TRBJ2-5, with D possibly matching TRBD1 (6 bases). V was shortened by 4 bases and J by 2 bases, with 15 bases between the two germline ends. Germline assignment: CDR1 SGHKS and CDR2 YYEKEE (reference sequence). The CDR3 extends over 15 amino acids. CDR3 protein: CASSLPRGMQETQYF. DNA for the CDR3: TGTGCCAGCAGCCTACCAAGGGGGATGCAAGAGACCCAGTACTTC.

This clone was seen many times. The chain couples TRBV6-1 to TRBJ1-1; D gene ambiguous. Germline V gives CDR1 MNHNS, CDR2 SASEGT. The CDR3 contains 15 residues. Trimming pared 2 bases from V and 1 base from J, leaving 11 bases between. The CDR3 spells CASSERFGQNTEAFF. The CDR3 region has the DNA TGTGCCAGCAGTGAAAGGTTTGGGCAGAACACTGAAGCTTTCTTT.

This clone has a count of ten or more. This chain connects TRBV5-4 to TRBJ1-3; 7 positions agree with TRBD1. The V and J ends lost 1 base and 0 bases, in that order; junction bases with no gene match: 1. In germline, CDR1 is SGHNT, CDR2 YYREEE (reference sequence). The CDR3 contains 15 residues. The CDR3, as DNA: TGTGCCAGCAGCTTGCAGGGGGGCTCTGGAAACACCATATATTTT. Residues: CASSLQGGSGNTIYF. Complete variable domain (other parts from reference TRBV5-4 and TRBJ1-3): ETGVTQSPTHLIKTRGQQVTLRCSSQSGHNTVSWYQQALGQGPQFIFQYYREEENGRGNFPPRFSGLQFPNYSSELNVNALELDDSALYLCASSLQGGSGNTIYFGEGSWLTVV.

The table lists this clone with many counts. The chain couples TRBV11-3 to TRBJ1-1; TRBD1 is a possible D gene (5 bases). Germline-derived CDR1 and CDR2 are SGHNT and YENEEA. V was clipped by 5 bases and J by 9 bases, with 13 bases between them. The CDR3 covers 12 residues. DNA for the CDR3: TGTGCCAGCAGCCGCCCGGAGGGGAAAGCTTTCTTT. Translation: CASSRPEGKAFF.

Ten or more counts support this clone. The chain combines TRBV5-8 with TRBJ2-1; 11 bases are shared with TRBD2. This CDR3 region has 15 residues. Germline CDR1 SGHTS, CDR2 YDEGEE. The trim removed 0 bases at V and 8 bases at J, leaving 4 bases unmatched. The CDR3, as DNA: TGTGCCAGCAGCTTGGGGCTAGCGGGGGGCGATGAGCAGTTCTTC. It is translated as CASSLGLAGGDEQFF.

This clone was observed many times. This sequence joins TRBV4-2 and TRBJ1-1, with D maybe TRBD1 (5 bases). V lost 4 bases to trimming and J lost 11 bases, with 17 bases between them. The germline V gene has CDR1 LGHNA and CDR2 YNFKEQ. CDR3 length: 13 amino acids. The CDR3, as DNA: TGTGCCAGCAGCCCCGGGGCATTGGCGGGGGCTTTCTTT. This translates into CASSPGALAGAFF.

The CDR3 bases are TGTGCCAGCAGCCTGCGGTTTAGCGGGGATAACACAGATACGCAGTATTTT. It encodes CASSLRFSGDNTDTQYF. This chain joins TRBV9 and TRBJ2-3, with TRBD2 identical over 8 bases. In germline, CDR1 is SGDLS, CDR2 YYNGEE. V lost 4 bases, J lost 2 bases, and 12 bases stayed unmatched. CDR3 length: 17 amino acids.

This clone was counted many times. The chain links TRBV4-3 to TRBJ2-7; 10 bases are shared with TRBD2. V shed 1 base and J 3 bases; nucleotides not matched to a gene: 12. There are 18 residues in the CDR3. The germline V gene has CDR1 LGHNA and CDR2 YSLEER. The CDR3 nucleotides read TGCGCCAGCAGCCAAGTCGAGTCTAGCGGGAGTGTTTACTACGAGCAGTACGTC. Translation: CASSQVESSGSVYYEQYV.

The sample holds many counts of this clone. The J gene is TRBJ1-3, the V gene TRBV9; 7 bases align to TRBD1. V gave up 0 bases and J gave up 0 bases; unmatched junction bases: 3. CDR1 and CDR2 from the germline V gene are SGDLS and YYNGEE. The CDR3 loop spans 16 amino acids. This CDR3 reads CASSVDDRDSGNTIYF. DNA for the CDR3: TGTGCCAGCAGCGTAGACGACAGGGACTCTGGAAACACCATATATTTT.

This clone was counted at least ten times. The chain combines TRBV5-1 with TRBJ2-1; perhaps TRBD2 as D (5 bases). The CDR3 contains 12 residues. Germline V CDR1 and CDR2: SGHRS, YFSETQ. The germline V and J ends were trimmed by 4 bases and 6 bases, with 8 bases remaining between them. CDR3 amino acids: CASSLGGNEQFF. CDR3 nucleotide sequence: TGCGCCAGCAGCCTCGGAGGCAATGAGCAGTTCTTC.